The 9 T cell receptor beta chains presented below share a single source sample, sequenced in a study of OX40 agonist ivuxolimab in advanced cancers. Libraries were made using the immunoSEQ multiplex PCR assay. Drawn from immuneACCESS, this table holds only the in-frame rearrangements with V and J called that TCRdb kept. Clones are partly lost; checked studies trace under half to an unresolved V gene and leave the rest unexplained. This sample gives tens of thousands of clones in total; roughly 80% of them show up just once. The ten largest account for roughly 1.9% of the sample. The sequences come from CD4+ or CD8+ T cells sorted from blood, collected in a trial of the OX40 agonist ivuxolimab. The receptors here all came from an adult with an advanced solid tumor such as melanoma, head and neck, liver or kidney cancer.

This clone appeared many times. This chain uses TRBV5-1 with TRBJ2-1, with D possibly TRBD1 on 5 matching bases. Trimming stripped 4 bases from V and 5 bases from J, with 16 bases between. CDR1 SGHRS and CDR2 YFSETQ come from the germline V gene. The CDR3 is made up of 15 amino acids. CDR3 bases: TGCGCCAGCAGCCCCCCCCTAGGGGTGCACAATGAGCAGTTCTTC. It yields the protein CASSPPLGVHNEQFF. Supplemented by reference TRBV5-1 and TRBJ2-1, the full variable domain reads KAGVTQTPRYLIKTRGQQVTLSCSPISGHRSVSWYQQTPGQGLQFLFEYFSETQRNKGNFPGRFSGRQFSNSRSEMNVSTLELGDSALYLCASSPPLGVHNEQFFGPGTRLTVL.

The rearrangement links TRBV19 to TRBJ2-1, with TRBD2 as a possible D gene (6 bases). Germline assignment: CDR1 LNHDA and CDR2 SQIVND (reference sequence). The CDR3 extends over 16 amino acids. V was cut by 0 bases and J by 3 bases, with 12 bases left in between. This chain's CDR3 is CASSIDGGSHYNEQFF. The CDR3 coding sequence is TGTGCCAGTAGTATAGACGGGGGAAGCCACTACAATGAGCAGTTCTTC.

DNA for the CDR3: TGTGCCAGCAGCACTCGGACAGGGAGCGATCAGCCCCAGCATTTT. Its protein product is CASSTRTGSDQPQHF. J is TRBJ1-5 and V is TRBV7-2; 8 nucleotides align to TRBD1. With 5 bases clipped from V and 5 bases from J, the junction kept 8 bases outside the gene matches. The CDR3 runs to 15 residues. The germline gives CDR1 SGHTA, CDR2 FQGNSA. The full variable domain, in which reference TRBV7-2 and TRBJ1-5 provide the parts outside the CDR3, is GAGVSQSPSNKVTEKGKDVELRCDPISGHTALYWYRQSLGQGLEFLIYFQGNSAPDKSGLPSDRFSAERTGGSVSTLTIQRTQQEDSAVYLCASSTRTGSDQPQHFGDGTRLSIL.

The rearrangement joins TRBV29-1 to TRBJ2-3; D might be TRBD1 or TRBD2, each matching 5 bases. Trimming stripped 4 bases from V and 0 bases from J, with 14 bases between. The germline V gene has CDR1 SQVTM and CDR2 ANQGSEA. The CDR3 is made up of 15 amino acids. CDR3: CSVVGESSSTDTQYF. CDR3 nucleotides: TGCAGCGTTGTAGGGGAGTCGTCTAGCACAGATACGCAGTATTTT.

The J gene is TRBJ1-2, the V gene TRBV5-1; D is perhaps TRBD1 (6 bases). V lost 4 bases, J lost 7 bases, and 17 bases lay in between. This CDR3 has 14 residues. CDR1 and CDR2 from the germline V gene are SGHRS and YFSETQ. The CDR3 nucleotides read TGCGCCAGCAGCCTCATGTCAGGGGTGTTTGGCTACACCTTC. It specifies CASSLMSGVFGYTF.

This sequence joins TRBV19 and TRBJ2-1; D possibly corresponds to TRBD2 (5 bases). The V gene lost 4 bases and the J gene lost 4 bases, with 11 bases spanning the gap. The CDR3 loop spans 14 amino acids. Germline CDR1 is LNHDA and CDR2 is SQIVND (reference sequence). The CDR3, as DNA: TGTGCCAGTAGTAACGGACTTGTTTACAATGAGCAGTTCTTC. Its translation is CASSNGLVYNEQFF.

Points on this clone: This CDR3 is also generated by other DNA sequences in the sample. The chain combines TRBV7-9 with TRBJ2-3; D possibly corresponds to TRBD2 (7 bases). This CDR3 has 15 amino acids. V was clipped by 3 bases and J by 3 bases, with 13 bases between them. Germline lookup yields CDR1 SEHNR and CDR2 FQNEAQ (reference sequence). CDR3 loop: CASSFGLGGTDTQYF. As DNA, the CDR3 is TGTGCCAGCAGCTTCGGACTAGGGGGGACAGATACGCAGTATTTT.

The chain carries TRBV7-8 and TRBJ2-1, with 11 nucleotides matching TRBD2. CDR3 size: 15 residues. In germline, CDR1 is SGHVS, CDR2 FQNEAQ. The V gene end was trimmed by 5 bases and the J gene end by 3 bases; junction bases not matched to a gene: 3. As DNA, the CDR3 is TGTGCCAGCAGCCAGGGACTAGCGGTCTACAATGAGCAGTTCTTC. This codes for CASSQGLAVYNEQFF.

The CDR3 DNA is TGTGCCAGCAGTCCTTCCGGGAACACTGAAGCTTTCTTT. Translated: CASSPSGNTEAFF. V and J are TRBV13 and TRBJ1-1; D gene uncertain. The CDR3 is made up of 13 amino acids. Between the trimmed V and J ends, which lost 6 bases and 1 base, there was a span of 9 bases. CDR1 is PRHDT, CDR2 FYEKMQ, per germline (reference sequence).